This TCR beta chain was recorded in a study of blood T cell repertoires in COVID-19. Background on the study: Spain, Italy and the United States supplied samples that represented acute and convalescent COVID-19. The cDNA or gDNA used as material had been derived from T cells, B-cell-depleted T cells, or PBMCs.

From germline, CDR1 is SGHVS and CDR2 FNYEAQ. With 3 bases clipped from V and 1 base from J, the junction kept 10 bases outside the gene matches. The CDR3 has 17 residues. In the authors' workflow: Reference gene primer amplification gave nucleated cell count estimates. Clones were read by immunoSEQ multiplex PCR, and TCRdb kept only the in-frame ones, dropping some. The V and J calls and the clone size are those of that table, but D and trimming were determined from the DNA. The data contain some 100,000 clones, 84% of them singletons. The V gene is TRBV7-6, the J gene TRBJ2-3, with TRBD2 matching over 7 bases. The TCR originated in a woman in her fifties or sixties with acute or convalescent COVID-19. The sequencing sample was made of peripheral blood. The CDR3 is CASSFSYVGGGTDTQYF. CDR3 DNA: TGTGCCAGCAGCTTCTCTTACGTGGGGGGGGGCACAGATACGCAGTATTTT.